This T cell receptor (beta chain) was sequenced for a study of response to subunit inactivated influenza vaccine. A single record per CDR3 protein comes from TCRdb applying MiXCR to the RT-PCR reads. The sample carries under 550,000 distinct CDR3 sequences, more than 7% recorded once. This clonotype was seen many times. Losses at the gene ends were 5 bases for V and 4 bases for J; bases not matched to a gene: 6. CDR3 length equals 14 residues. Per germline, CDR1 MNHEY and CDR2 SMNVEV (reference sequence). The material was PBMCs from blood, obtained about 23 months after vaccination. The receptor's source is a man between 45 and 75 years old who received an inactivated influenza vaccine. The chain joins TRBV27 to TRBJ2-7; TRBD2 aligns across 9 bases. This CDR3 is CASSVTSGFYEQYF. DNA for the CDR3: TGTGCCAGCAGTGTAACTAGCGGGTTTTACGAGCAGTACTTC.